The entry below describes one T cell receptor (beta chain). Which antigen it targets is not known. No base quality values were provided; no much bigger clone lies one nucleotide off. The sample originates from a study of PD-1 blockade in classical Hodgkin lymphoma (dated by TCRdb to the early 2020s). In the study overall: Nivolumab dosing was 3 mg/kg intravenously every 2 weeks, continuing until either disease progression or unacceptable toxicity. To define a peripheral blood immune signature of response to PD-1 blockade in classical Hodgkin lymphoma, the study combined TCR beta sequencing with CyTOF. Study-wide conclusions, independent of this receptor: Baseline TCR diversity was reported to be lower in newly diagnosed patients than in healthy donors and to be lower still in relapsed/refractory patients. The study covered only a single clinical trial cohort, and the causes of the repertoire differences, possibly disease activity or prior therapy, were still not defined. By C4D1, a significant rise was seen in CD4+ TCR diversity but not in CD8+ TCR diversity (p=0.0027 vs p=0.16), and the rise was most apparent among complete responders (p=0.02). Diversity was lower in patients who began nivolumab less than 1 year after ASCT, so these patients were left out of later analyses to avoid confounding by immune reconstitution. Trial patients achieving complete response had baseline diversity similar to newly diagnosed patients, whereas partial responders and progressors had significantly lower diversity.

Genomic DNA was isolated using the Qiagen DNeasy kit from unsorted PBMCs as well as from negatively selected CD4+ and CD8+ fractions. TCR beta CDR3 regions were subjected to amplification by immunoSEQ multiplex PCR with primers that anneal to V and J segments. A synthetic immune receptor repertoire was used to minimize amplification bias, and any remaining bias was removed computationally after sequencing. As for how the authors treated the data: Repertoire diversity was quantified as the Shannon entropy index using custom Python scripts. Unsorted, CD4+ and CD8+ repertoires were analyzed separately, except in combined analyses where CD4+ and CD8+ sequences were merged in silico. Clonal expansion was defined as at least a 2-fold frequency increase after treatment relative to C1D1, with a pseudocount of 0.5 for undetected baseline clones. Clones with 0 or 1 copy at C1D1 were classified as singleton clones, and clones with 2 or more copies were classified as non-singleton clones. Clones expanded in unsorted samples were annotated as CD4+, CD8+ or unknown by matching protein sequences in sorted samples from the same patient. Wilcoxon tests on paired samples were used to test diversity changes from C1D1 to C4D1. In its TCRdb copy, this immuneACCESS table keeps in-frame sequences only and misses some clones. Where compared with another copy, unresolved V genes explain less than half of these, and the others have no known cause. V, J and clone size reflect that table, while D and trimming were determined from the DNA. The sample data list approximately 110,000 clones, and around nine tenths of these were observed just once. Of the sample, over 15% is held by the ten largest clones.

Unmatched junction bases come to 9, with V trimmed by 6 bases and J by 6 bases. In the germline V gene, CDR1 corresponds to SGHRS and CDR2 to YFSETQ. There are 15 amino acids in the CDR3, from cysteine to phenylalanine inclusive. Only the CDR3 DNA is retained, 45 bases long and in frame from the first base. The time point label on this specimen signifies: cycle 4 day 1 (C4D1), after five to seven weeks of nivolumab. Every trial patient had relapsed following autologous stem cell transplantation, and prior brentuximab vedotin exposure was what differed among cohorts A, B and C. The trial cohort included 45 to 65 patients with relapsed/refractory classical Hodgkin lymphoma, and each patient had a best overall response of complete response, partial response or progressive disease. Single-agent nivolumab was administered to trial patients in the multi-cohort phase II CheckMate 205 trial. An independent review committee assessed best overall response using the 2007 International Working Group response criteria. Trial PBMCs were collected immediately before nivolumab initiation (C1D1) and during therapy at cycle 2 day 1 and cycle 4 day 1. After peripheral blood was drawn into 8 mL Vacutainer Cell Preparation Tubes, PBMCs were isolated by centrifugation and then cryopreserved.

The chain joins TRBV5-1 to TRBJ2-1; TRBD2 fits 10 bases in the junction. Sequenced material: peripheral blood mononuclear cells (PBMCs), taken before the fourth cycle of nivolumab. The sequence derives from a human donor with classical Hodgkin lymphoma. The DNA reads TGCGCCAGCACCCCTAGCGGGAGTGTGGGCAATGAGCAGTTCTTC. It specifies CASTPSGSVGNEQFF.